This entry concerns a single T cell receptor (beta chain). In the original analysis: Nucleated cell counts were estimated from reference gene primer amplification. Profiling relied on immunoSEQ multiplex PCR, and the TCRdb table lists in-frame clones only, not all of them. The V and J calls and clone size were taken over from that table, and D and trimming were inferred from the DNA. The table shows 70,000 or so clones, with approximately 90% occurring only once. The ends were cut back, 2 bases at V and 3 bases at J, with 14 bases in the middle. The CDR3 runs to 15 residues. The germline V gene encodes CDR1 MNHEY and CDR2 SVGAGI. The data derive from a study of blood T cell repertoires in COVID-19. On the study more broadly: Both acute and convalescent COVID-19 samples were obtained from the United States, Italy and Spain. The cDNA or gDNA used as material had been derived from T cells, B-cell-depleted T cells, or PBMCs.

Sequencing was done on a sample of peripheral blood. This sequence joins TRBV6-5 and TRBJ2-7; weak D call: TRBD1 (6 bases). This clonotype was sampled from a human donor in a cohort sampled during active COVID-19. CDR3 residues: CASSYEATGFYEQYF. The CDR3, as DNA: TGTGCCAGCAGTTACGAAGCGACAGGTTTCTACGAGCAGTACTTC.